These 15 T cell receptor beta chains were sequenced from one sample in a study of control samples from healthy donors and cancer patients. Assay: immunoSEQ multiplex PCR; the TCRdb copy retains only in-frame clones and omits some. Of tens of thousands of clones listed, around four fifths are singletons. The sample consisted of blood. The receptors derive from a man aged 55 to 70 in good health.

The chain couples TRBV6-5 to TRBJ2-2; TRBD1 agrees at 7 bases. Germline loops: CDR1 MNHEY, CDR2 SVGAGI. The CDR3 is 14 residues long. The ends lost 8 bases at V and 6 bases at J; junction bases unmatched: 9. CDR3 bases: TGTGCCAGCCCTAGAGACAGGGCCCCCGGGGAGCTGTTTTTT. It translates to CASPRDRAPGELFF.

V usage is TRBV7-2 and J usage is TRBJ1-4, with a tentative D call TRBD1 (6 bases). Germline V gene sequence: CDR1 SGHTA, CDR2 FQGNSA. This CDR3 region has 17 residues. Trimming took off 5 bases at V and 0 bases at J, with 16 bases between the two ends. CDR3: CASSPHRTAATNEKLFF. The CDR3, as DNA: TGTGCCAGCAGCCCCCACCGGACAGCTGCAACTAATGAAAAACTGTTTTTT.

The genes are TRBV24-1 and TRBJ2-5, with 7 nucleotides matching TRBD1. There are 16 residues in the CDR3. The germline V gene encodes CDR1 KGHDR and CDR2 SFDVKD. Unmatched junction bases numbered 9, after V lost 4 bases and J lost 2 bases. The CDR3: CATSDPGGQQQETQYF. The DNA of the CDR3 is TGTGCCACCAGTGACCCTGGGGGACAGCAACAAGAGACCCAGTACTTC.

The chain recombines TRBV30 with TRBJ2-1; 13 bases are shared with TRBD2. This CDR3 region has 15 residues. Germline loops: CDR1 GTSNPN, CDR2 SVGIG (reference sequence). V lost 2 bases to trimming and J lost 7 bases; unmatched junction nucleotides: 5. The CDR3 is CAWSRGLAGLNEQFF. CDR3 DNA sequence: TGTGCCTGGAGTAGGGGACTAGCGGGACTGAATGAGCAGTTCTTC.

V usage is TRBV5-1 and J usage is TRBJ2-1, with D possibly being TRBD2 (5 bases). Germline V gene lookup returns CDR1 SGHRS and CDR2 YFSETQ. Trimming cost V 5 bases and J 2 bases, with 14 bases left between them. CDR3 length equals 15 residues. CDR3 region: CASRKSSGPYNEQFF. Here the CDR3 DNA reads TGCGCCAGCAGGAAATCGAGCGGACCCTACAATGAGCAGTTCTTC.

V usage is TRBV7-2 and J usage is TRBJ2-5; the D call may be TRBD1 or TRBD2 (5 bases each). The CDR3 sequence is 16 residues long. V was trimmed by 6 bases and J by 5 bases, leaving 22 bases between them. The germline V gene has CDR1 SGHTA and CDR2 FQGNSA. Here the CDR3 reads CASRGVWETATETQYF. The CDR3 DNA sequence: TGTGCCAGCAGGGGGGTCTGGGAGACCGCCACCGAGACCCAGTACTTC. Complete variable domain (other parts from reference TRBV7-2 and TRBJ2-5): GAGVSQSPSNKVTEKGKDVELRCDPISGHTALYWYRQSLGQGLEFLIYFQGNSAPDKSGLPSDRFSAERTGGSVSTLTIQRTQQEDSAVYLCASRGVWETATETQYFGPGTRLLVL.

This clone was observed once. Written as DNA, the CDR3 is TGTGCCAGCAGCGTCAGGAACTATGGCTACACCTTC. Protein sequence: CASSVRNYGYTF. The chain combines TRBV9 with TRBJ1-2; no firm D call. CDR3 length: 12 amino acids. With 2 bases removed from V and 2 bases from J, the gap between germline ends came to 4 bases. CDR1 is SGDLS and CDR2 is YYNGEE in the germline V gene. Combining the CDR3 with reference TRBV9 and TRBJ1-2 gives the whole variable domain DSGVTQTPKHLITATGQRVTLRCSPRSGDLSVYWYQQSLDQGLQFLIQYYNGEERAKGNILERFSAQQFPDLHSELNLSSLELGDSALYFCASSVRNYGYTFGSGTRLTVV.

The chain is built from TRBV29-1 and TRBJ1-2, with a possible D match to TRBD1 (6 bases). The CDR3 loop spans 12 amino acids. The germline gives CDR1 SQVTM, CDR2 ANQGSEA. Trimming stripped 3 bases from V and 8 bases from J, with 13 bases between. The CDR3 DNA is TGCAGCGTTGAGTCGGCAGGGGACGGCTACACCTTC. Protein product: CSVESAGDGYTF.

The chain recombines TRBV7-2 with TRBJ2-4; 8 nucleotides align to TRBD2. This CDR3 has 14 residues. With V trimmed by 0 bases and J by 8 bases, 3 bases remained unmatched. Germline V lookup: CDR1 SGHTA, CDR2 FQGNSA. CDR3 nucleotides: TGTGCCAGCAGCTTAGCCCGGGGGGGGCACATTCAGTACTTC. Translated: CASSLARGGHIQYF.

The V gene is TRBV2, the J gene TRBJ1-6; 8 bases are a match to TRBD1. With 6 bases clipped from V and 12 bases from J, the junction kept 10 bases outside the gene matches. CDR3 length equals 14 residues. CDR1 SNHLY and CDR2 FYNNEI come from the germline V gene. The CDR3 bases are TGTGCCAGCAGCTTACAGGGGGGCTTAAGACCCCTCCACTTT. Translated, it gives CASSLQGGLRPLHF.

The J gene is TRBJ1-6, the V gene TRBV30; no clear D. The CDR3 runs to 12 residues. Germline CDR1 reads GTSNPN; CDR2 reads SVGIG (reference sequence). The CDR3 is CARAYYNSPLHF. The DNA of the CDR3 is TGTGCGAGGGCCTATTATAATTCACCCCTCCACTTT. Based on the CDR3 plus reference TRBV30 and TRBJ1-6, the full variable domain is SQTIHQWPATLVQPVGSPLSLECTVEGTSNPNLYWYRQAAGRGLQLLFYSVGIGQISSEVPQNLSASRPQDRQFILSSKKLLLSDSGFYLCARAYYNSPLHFGNGTRLTVT.

This chain links TRBV9 with TRBJ2-2; perhaps TRBD1 as D (6 bases). CDR3 size: 17 residues. Germline V gene lookup returns CDR1 SGDLS and CDR2 YYNGEE. Trimming left V 0 bases short and J 1 base short, with 13 bases between. The CDR3, as DNA: TGTGCCAGCAGCGTAGGGCTTTTAGGGGGGAACACCGGGGAGCTGTTTTTT. It is translated as CASSVGLLGGNTGELFF.

The gene calls are TRBV28 and TRBJ2-3; no clear D. Between the trimmed V and J ends, which lost 4 bases and 3 bases, there was a span of 14 bases. Per the germline V gene, CDR1 is MDHEN and CDR2 is SYDVKM. The CDR3 totals 15 residues. The CDR3 nucleotides read TGTGCCAGCAGTTCAACCTCTGTCCGTACAGATACGCAGTATTTT. This translates into CASSSTSVRTDTQYF.

The gene calls are TRBV6-2 or TRBV6-3 and TRBJ2-7, with TRBD1 identical over 8 bases. This CDR3 has 19 amino acids. V was pared by 4 bases and J by 5 bases, with 22 bases of the junction left unmatched. Germline lookup yields CDR1 MNHEY and CDR2 SVGEGT. Here the CDR3 reads CASSSPILGQGLSTNEQYF. Here the CDR3 DNA reads TGTGCCAGCAGTTCTCCCATATTAGGACAGGGATTATCTACTAACGAGCAGTACTTC.

The chain is built from TRBV19 and TRBJ2-7, with a tentative D call TRBD1 (6 bases). V was shortened by 6 bases and J by 5 bases, with 14 bases between the two germline ends. This CDR3 comprises 13 residues. Germline CDR1 and CDR2: LNHDA and SQIVND (reference sequence). CDR3 residues: CASRSEQGNEQYF. The CDR3, as DNA: TGTGCCAGTAGATCCGAACAGGGAAACGAGCAGTACTTC.